Here is one T cell receptor (beta chain) with its context. What it recognizes is unknown. The PCR had 60 Vbeta and 13 Jbeta primers. The protocol was immunoSEQ multiplex PCR, while the TCRdb copy is restricted to in-frame clones and leaves out a portion. The sample has roughly 80,000 clones; less than 80% are singletons. Germline lookup yields CDR1 MDHEN and CDR2 SYDVKM. The CDR3 length is 24 residues. V lost 6 bases to trimming and J lost 2 bases; unmatched junction nucleotides: 33. The sample originates from a study of cytomegalovirus exposure and HLA in healthy donors. Overall study findings and caveats: The authors judged a highly shared variant cluster likely a sequencing artifact.

The chain carries TRBV28 and TRBJ2-3, with 9 bases aligning to TRBD2. Source material: PBMCs. The clonotype comes from a middle-aged woman in good health and CMV-seronegative. The CDR3 DNA follows: TGTGCCAGCAGAATCCCGGGGTTAAGGCGGGGTTGGCGGGAGGGCCCTAAGGACACAGATACGCAGTATTTT. It codes for CASRIPGLRRGWREGPKDTDTQYF.